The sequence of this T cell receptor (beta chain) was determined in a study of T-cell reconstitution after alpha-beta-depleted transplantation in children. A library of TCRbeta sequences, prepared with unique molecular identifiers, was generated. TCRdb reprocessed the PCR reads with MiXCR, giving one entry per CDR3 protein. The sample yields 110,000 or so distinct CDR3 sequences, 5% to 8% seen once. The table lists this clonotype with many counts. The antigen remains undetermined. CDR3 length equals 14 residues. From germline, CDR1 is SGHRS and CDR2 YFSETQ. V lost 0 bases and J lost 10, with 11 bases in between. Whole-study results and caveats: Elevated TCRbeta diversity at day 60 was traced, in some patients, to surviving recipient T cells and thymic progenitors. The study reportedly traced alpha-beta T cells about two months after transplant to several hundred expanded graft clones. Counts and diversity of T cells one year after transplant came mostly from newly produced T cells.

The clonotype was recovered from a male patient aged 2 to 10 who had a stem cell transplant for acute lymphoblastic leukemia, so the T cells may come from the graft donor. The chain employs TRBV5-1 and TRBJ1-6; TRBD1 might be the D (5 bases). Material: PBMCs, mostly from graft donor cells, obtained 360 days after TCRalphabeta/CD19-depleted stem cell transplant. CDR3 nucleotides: TGCGCCAGCAGCTTGGAAGACAGACTATCACCCCTCCACTTT. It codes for CASSLEDRLSPLHF.